This T cell receptor beta chain is from a study of blood T cell repertoires in COVID-19 (dated by TCRdb to about 2020). For the study in its entirety: Samples covering the acute and convalescent phases of COVID-19 were provided by collaborators in the United States, Italy and Spain. The material from the prospective study consisted of cDNA or gDNA derived from T cells, B-cell-depleted T cells, or PBMCs. The dataset comprised deeply sampled blood TCRbeta repertoires from subjects exposed to, actively infected with, or recovered from COVID-19. The repertoires were released in a freely available public database intended as a resource for research on the immune response to SARS-CoV-2. The samples were drawn from two sources: the first 160 participants of the ongoing ImmuneRACE study, and some 1,300 subjects contributed by 6 global collaborators. A de-identified subject ID, COVID-19 status, age in years and sex were almost always included in the sample metadata. Where available, HLA class I and class II types were taken from metadata supplied by the sample provider and were not determined by assay-based typing. Study-wide conclusions, independent of this receptor: The amount of clinical and demographic metadata varied by source and participant and was provided uncurated.

TCRbeta CDR3 regions were amplified from genomic DNA using the immunoSEQ Assay, a bias-controlled multiplex PCR. Regarding the original processing steps: The number of nucleated cells in each sample was estimated by amplification of reference gene primers within the assay. To quantify the absolute abundance of each unique TCRbeta CDR3 rearrangement, sequence reads were collapsed and filtered. For each sample, productive Simpson clonality was calculated as the square root of Simpson's diversity index over productive rearrangements. Entries here come from immuneACCESS through TCRdb and include only in-frame sequences with V and J called. Some clones fail to appear in such tables; in the studies checked, an unresolved V gene covers under half of the shortfall, and the cause of the remainder is unknown. The D gene and trimming were derived from the DNA, and the V and J assignments and clone size from that table. The table for this sample lists about 260,000 clones; about nine tenths of them were counted only once. Jointly, the top ten make up about 1.6% of the sample.

On this clone itself: Its antigen specificity is not known. Per-base qualities were not stored, and no clone one base away is much larger.

A second Seattle source provided samples from volunteer blood donors who had recovered from COVID-19. Whole blood was collected in K2EDTA tubes by collaborating institutions according to the institutions' own protocols. For TCRbeta analysis, collaborators shipped samples in one of three forms: frozen whole blood, isolated PBMCs, or DNA extracted from either of those sample types. At the junction V is shortened by 3 bases and J by 6 bases, with 13 bases in between. Taken from cysteine to phenylalanine, the CDR3 has 13 residues. CDR3 DNA only is kept here, 39 bases in frame from base 1. CDR1 and CDR2, looked up from the germline V gene, are SGDLS and YYNGEE.

Sequencing was done on a sample of peripheral blood. The rearrangement joined TRBV9 to TRBJ2-7; a weak D assignment points to TRBD2 (5 bases agree). This TCR was sampled from a woman in her thirties or forties who had recovered from COVID-19. The nucleotides read TGTGCCAGCAGCGAGCGGAGTTACTCCGAGCAGTACTTC. It translates to CASSERSYSEQYF.